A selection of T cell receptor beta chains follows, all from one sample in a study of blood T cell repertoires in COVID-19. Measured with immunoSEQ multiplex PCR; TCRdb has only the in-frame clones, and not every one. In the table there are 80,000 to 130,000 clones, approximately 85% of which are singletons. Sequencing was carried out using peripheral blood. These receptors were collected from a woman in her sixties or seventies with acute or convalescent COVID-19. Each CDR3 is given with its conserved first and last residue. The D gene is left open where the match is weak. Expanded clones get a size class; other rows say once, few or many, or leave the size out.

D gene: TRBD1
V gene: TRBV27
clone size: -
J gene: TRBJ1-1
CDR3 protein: CASSLGQGSTEAFF
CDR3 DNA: TGTGCCAGCAGTTTGGGACAGGGGAGTACTGAAGCTTTCTTT

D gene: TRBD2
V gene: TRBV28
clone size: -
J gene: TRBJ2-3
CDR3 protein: CASSLAGGVDTQYF
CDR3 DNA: TGTGCCAGCAGTTTAGCGGGAGGGGTAGATACGCAGTATTTT

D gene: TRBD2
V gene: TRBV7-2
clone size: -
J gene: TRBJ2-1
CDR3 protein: CASSLNSGSYEQFF
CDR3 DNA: TGTGCCAGCAGCTTAAATAGCGGGAGCTATGAGCAGTTCTTC

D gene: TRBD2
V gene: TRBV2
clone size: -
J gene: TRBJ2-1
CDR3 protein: CASSEASGSINEQFF
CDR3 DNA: TGTGCCAGCAGTGAAGCCAGCGGGAGTATCAATGAGCAGTTCTTC

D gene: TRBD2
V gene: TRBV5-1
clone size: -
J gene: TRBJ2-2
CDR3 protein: CASSSSGRDTGELFF
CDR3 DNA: TGCGCCAGCAGCTCTAGCGGGAGAGATACCGGGGAGCTGTTTTTT

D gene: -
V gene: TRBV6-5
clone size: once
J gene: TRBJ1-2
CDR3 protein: CASSPAGEPNYGYTF
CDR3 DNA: TGTGCCAGCAGTCCGGCGGGGGAACCTAACTATGGCTACACCTTC

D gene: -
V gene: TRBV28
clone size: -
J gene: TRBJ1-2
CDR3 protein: CASRREDGYTF
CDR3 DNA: TGTGCCAGCAGGAGGGAGGATGGCTACACCTTC

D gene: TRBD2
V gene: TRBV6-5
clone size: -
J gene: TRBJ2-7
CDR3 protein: CAVGAAGSYEQYF
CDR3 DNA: TGTGCCGTCGGGGCAGCGGGAAGTTACGAGCAGTACTTC

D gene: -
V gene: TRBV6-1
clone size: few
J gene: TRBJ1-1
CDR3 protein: CASSDGGIEAFF
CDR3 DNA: TGTGCCAGCAGTGATGGGGGGATAGAAGCTTTCTTT

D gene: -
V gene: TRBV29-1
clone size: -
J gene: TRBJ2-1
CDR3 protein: CSVGWGLNEQFF
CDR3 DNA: TGCAGCGTTGGATGGGGGCTGAATGAGCAGTTCTTC

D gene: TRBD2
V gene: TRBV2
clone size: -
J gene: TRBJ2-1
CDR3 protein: CASQPLAGVNEQFF
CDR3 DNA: TGTGCCAGCCAGCCTCTAGCGGGAGTCAATGAGCAGTTCTTC

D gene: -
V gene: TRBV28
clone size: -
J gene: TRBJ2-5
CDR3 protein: CASSLGRQETQYF
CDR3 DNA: TGTGCCAGCAGTTTAGGGAGGCAAGAGACCCAGTACTTC

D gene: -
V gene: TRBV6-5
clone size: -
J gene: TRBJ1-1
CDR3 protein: CASSTGGLRAAFF
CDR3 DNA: TGTGCCAGCAGCACGGGGGGGCTTAGGGCTGCTTTCTTT

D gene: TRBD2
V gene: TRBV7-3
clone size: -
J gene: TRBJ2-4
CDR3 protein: CASSLIGRSDIQYF
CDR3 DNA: TGTGCCAGCAGCTTAATCGGGAGGTCGGACATTCAGTACTTC

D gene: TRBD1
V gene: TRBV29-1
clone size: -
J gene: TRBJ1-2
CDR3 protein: CSVYWPWGQGFTF
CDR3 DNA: TGCAGCGTCTACTGGCCATGGGGACAGGGATTCACCTTC

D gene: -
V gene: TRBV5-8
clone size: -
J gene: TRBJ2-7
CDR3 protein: CASSRRRAGGYEQYF
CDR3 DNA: TGTGCCAGCAGCCGTCGCAGGGCCGGGGGCTACGAGCAGTACTTC

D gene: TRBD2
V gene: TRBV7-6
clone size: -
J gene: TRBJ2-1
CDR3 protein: CASSLVSGRGNEQFF
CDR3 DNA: TGTGCCAGCAGCTTGGTTAGCGGGAGGGGCAATGAGCAGTTCTTC

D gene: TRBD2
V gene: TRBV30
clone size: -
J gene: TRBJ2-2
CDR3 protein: CAWSALAGLNTGELFF
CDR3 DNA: TGTGCCTGGAGTGCTCTAGCGGGATTAAACACCGGGGAGCTGTTTTTT

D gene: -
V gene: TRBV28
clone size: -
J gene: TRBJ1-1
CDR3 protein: CASSLPDMNTEAFF
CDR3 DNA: TGTGCCAGCAGTTTACCAGATATGAACACTGAAGCTTTCTTT

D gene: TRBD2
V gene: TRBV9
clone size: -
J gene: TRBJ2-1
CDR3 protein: CASSERGWSEGEQFF
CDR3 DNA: TGTGCCAGCAGCGAGCGGGGGTGGAGCGAAGGTGAGCAGTTCTTC

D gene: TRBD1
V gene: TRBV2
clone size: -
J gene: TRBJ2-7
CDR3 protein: CATRDRDYEQYF
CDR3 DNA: TGTGCCACCCGGGACAGGGATTACGAGCAGTACTTC

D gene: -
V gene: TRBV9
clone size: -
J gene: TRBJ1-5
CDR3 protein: CASSNGQIHQPQHF
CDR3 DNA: TGTGCCAGCAGCAACGGACAGATCCATCAGCCCCAGCATTTT

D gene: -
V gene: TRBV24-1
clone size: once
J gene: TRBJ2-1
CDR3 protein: CATSGDISNEQFF
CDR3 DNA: TGTGCCACCTCTGGGGACATCAGCAATGAGCAGTTCTTC

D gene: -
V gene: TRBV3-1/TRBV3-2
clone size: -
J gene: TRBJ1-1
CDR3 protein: CASSPDWNTEAFF
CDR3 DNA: TGTGCCAGCAGCCCCGACTGGAACACTGAAGCTTTCTTT

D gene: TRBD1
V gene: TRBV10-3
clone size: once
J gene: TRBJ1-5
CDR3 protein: CAISDNRGGGQPQHF
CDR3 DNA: TGTGCCATCAGTGACAACAGGGGCGGTGGCCAGCCCCAGCATTTT

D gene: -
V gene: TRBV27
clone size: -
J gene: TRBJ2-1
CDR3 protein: CASSLQAGRNNEQFF
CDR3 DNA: TGTGCCAGCAGTTTACAGGCAGGGCGGAACAATGAGCAGTTCTTC

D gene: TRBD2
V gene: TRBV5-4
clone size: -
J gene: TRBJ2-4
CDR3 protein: CASSRKAGVAKNIQYF
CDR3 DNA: TGTGCCAGCAGCCGCAAAGCGGGGGTAGCCAAAAACATTCAGTACTTC